This TCR beta chain was identified during a study of T cell repertoires in cytomegalovirus infection. This CDR3 region has 13 residues. Trimming removed 2 bases from V and 7 bases from J, with 7 bases in between. Germline V gives CDR1 KGHDR, CDR2 SFDVKD. Comments on this clonotype: No antigen is known for it.

Via MiXCR, TCRdb re-called the reads, giving one row per CDR3 protein. In the table there are around 430,000 distinct CDR3 sequences, more than 40% of which are singletons. This receptor was identified in a human donor in good health (CMV status not recorded). Some clones in this sample may be carry-over from other donors' samples. The rearrangement joins TRBV24-1 to TRBJ2-2; D gene unclear. The sample consisted of cultured PBMCs, taken from culture after CMV antigen stimulation. This chain's CDR3 is CATSDSGSGELFF. The CDR3 region has the DNA TGTGCCACCAGTGATTCGGGCAGCGGGGAGCTGTTTTTT.